The 8 T cell receptor beta chains given below trace back to one sample, sequenced in a study of blood T cell repertoires in COVID-19. Assay used: immunoSEQ multiplex PCR; TCRdb lists only in-frame clones, some missing. The sample shows about 140,000 clones, less than 85% of them seen only once. The material sequenced was PBMCs or T cells enriched from blood (not recorded which). The receptors come from a woman aged 18-30 years who had been exposed to COVID-19.

This clone was observed a handful of times. The rearrangement links TRBV4-1 to TRBJ2-7; 9 bases agree with TRBD1. J gave up 5 bases and V 6 bases, and 8 bases lay outside the gene matches. Germline V lookup: CDR1 MGHRA, CDR2 YSYEKL. The CDR3 is 14 residues long. The DNA of the CDR3 is TGCGCCAGCAGAGGGACAGGGTTTTTCAACGAGCAGTACTTC. It translates to CASRGTGFFNEQYF.

The V and J genes are TRBV5-4 and TRBJ2-5, with D perhaps matching TRBD2 (6 bases). V was pared by 4 bases and J by 0 bases, with 10 bases between. Germline V gene sequence: CDR1 SGHNT, CDR2 YYREEE (reference sequence). The CDR3 is 14 residues long. CDR3 protein: CASSPGLHQETQYF. CDR3 DNA: TGTGCCAGCAGCCCCGGACTACACCAAGAGACCCAGTACTTC.

The CDR3 is CASSQEDTGGHTDTQYF. The CDR3 DNA sequence: TGTGCCAGCAGCCAAGAAGATACGGGAGGTCACACAGATACGCAGTATTTT. This chain connects TRBV4-2 to TRBJ2-3, with 7 positions matching TRBD2. The germline V gene has CDR1 LGHNA and CDR2 YNFKEQ. This CDR3 is 17 amino acids long. Trimming at V came to 0 bases and at J to 2 bases, leaving 8 bases not matched to a gene.

This clone was seen just once. This chain connects TRBV18 to TRBJ2-2; 8 bases map to TRBD1. Germline lookup yields CDR1 KGHSH and CDR2 LQKENI. The V and J ends lost 1 base and 0 bases, in that order; junction bases with no gene match: 4. The CDR3 totals 17 residues. The CDR3: CASSPLKDRANTGELFF. In DNA, the CDR3 is TGTGCCAGCTCACCACTTAAGGACAGGGCGAACACCGGGGAGCTGTTTTTT.

The chain couples TRBV5-1 to TRBJ1-3; 7 nucleotides align to TRBD1. The CDR3 runs to 15 residues. The junction had 3 bases not matched to a gene; V was cut back by 3 bases and J by 0 bases. Looked up from germline, CDR1 is SGHRS and CDR2 is YFSETQ. The CDR3 sequence is CASSSRGASGNTIYF. The CDR3 nucleotides read TGCGCCAGCAGCTCCAGGGGGGCCTCTGGAAACACCATATATTTT.

The chain carries TRBV4-1 and TRBJ2-3; 7 nucleotides align to TRBD2. Germline assignment: CDR1 MGHRA and CDR2 YSYEKL. After removal of 1 base from V and 6 bases from J, the junction contained 10 bases not matched to a gene. This CDR3 spans 16 amino acids. The CDR3 DNA reads TGCGCCAGCAGCCAAGTTCCTGTGGGAGGGCCGGATACGCAGTATTTT. This encodes CASSQVPVGGPDTQYF.

The chain is built from TRBV11-2 and TRBJ1-6; D remains ambiguous. Trimming stripped 1 base from V and 7 bases from J, with 8 bases between. Germline V gene data show CDR1 as SGHAT and CDR2 as FQNNGV. The CDR3 totals 14 residues. The CDR3 spells CASSLGAGNSPLHF. The CDR3 DNA reads TGTGCCAGCAGCTTAGGGGCCGGCAATTCACCCCTCCACTTT.

This clone was detected once. The identical CDR3 is also encoded by other nucleotide sequences in the sample. The chain employs TRBV5-4 and TRBJ1-4, with TRBD1 matching 9 bases. Germline V gives CDR1 SGHNT, CDR2 YYREEE (reference sequence). J lost 8 bases, V lost 5 bases, and 7 bases had no gene match. This CDR3 has 14 amino acids. The CDR3 protein is CASSLQGAGEKLFF. The CDR3 coding sequence is TGTGCCAGCAGTTTACAGGGGGCGGGAGAAAAACTGTTTTTT.